Listed here are 29 T cell receptor beta chains from one sample, sequenced in a study of blood T cell repertoires in COVID-19. Data came from immunoSEQ multiplex PCR; TCRdb stores just in-frame clones and leaves some out. Of roughly 410,000 clones in the sample, about 90% are singletons; the top ten hold 2.3%. Sequenced sample: peripheral blood. These receptor sequences come from a woman aged 60-75 years with COVID-19, enrolled during active disease.

The rearrangement joins TRBV4-1 to TRBJ1-2; D gene ambiguous. CDR1 and CDR2 (germline): MGHRA, YSYEKL. The ends were cut back, 0 bases at V and 8 bases at J, with 13 bases in the middle. The CDR3 extends over 14 amino acids. CDR3 sequence reads: CASSQDSVPRGYTF. In DNA form, the CDR3 reads TGCGCCAGCAGCCAAGATTCGGTTCCCCGGGGCTACACCTTC.

V usage is TRBV2 and J usage is TRBJ1-5, with D unresolved. The CDR3 runs 14 residues. Germline-derived CDR1 and CDR2 are SNHLY and FYNNEI. V shed 8 bases and J shed 2 bases, with 13 bases lying between them. The CDR3 DNA follows: TGTGCCAGCGGACCGACCGGGGGCAATCAGCCCCAGCATTTT. Translating it yields CASGPTGGNQPQHF.

This clone has at least ten counts. The chain employs TRBV9 and TRBJ2-5; 7 positions agree with TRBD2. Germline values: CDR1 SGDLS, CDR2 YYNGEE. J gave up 1 base and V 0 bases, and 15 bases lay outside the gene matches. CDR3 size: 19 residues. The CDR3 here is CASSVAPLGSSGLQETQYF. As DNA, the CDR3 is TGTGCCAGCAGCGTAGCTCCGCTGGGGTCTAGCGGCCTCCAAGAGACCCAGTACTTC.

The chain uses TRBV5-1 and TRBJ2-2; TRBD1 matches 9 bases. CDR3 length equals 16 residues. The germline CDR1 and CDR2 sequences are SGHRS and YFSETQ. After removal of 0 bases from V and 5 bases from J, the junction contained 5 bases not matched to a gene. The CDR3 coding sequence is TGCGCCAGCAGCTTGGCGGGGACAGGGCAGACCGGGGAGCTGTTTTTT. Amino acid sequence: CASSLAGTGQTGELFF.

This rearrangement joins TRBV19 to TRBJ1-1, with D uncertain. This CDR3 has 17 residues. The V and J ends lost 3 bases and 0 bases respectively, with 17 bases between them. Germline V lookup: CDR1 LNHDA, CDR2 SQIVND (reference sequence). The CDR3 sequence: CASSIRFAWAMNTEAFF. The CDR3 DNA reads TGTGCCAGTAGTATCAGGTTTGCGTGGGCCATGAACACTGAAGCTTTCTTT.

This sequence joins TRBV7-2 and TRBJ2-3; TRBD2 aligns across 9 bases. The CDR3 length is 17 residues. The J segment lost 2 bases and the V segment lost 1 base, leaving 7 bases of the junction unmatched. CDR1 and CDR2 (germline): SGHTA, FQGNSA. CDR3 sequence (DNA): TGTGCCAGCAGCTTAGTGGGTAGCGGGGGACCCACAGATACGCAGTATTTT. As protein: CASSLVGSGGPTDTQYF.

The chain employs TRBV12-5 and TRBJ2-1; 10 nucleotides match TRBD2. V gave up 2 bases and J gave up 9 bases; unmatched junction bases: 7. The CDR3 loop spans 15 amino acids. Germline lookup yields CDR1 LGHNT and CDR2 FRNRAP. CDR3 residues: CASGLTSGGALEQFF. The DNA for the CDR3 is TGTGCTAGTGGTTTGACCAGCGGGGGGGCCCTTGAGCAGTTCTTC.

In this sample, this clone turned up a few times. The V call is TRBV19, the J call TRBJ2-5; 8 nucleotides match TRBD1. With V trimmed by 4 bases and J by 7 bases, 5 bases remained unmatched. Germline lookup yields CDR1 LNHDA and CDR2 SQIVND (reference sequence). There are 13 residues in the CDR3. DNA for the CDR3: TGTGCCAGTAGTAGAGGACAGGGAGGGACCCAGTACTTC. It codes for CASSRGQGGTQYF.

The V call is TRBV5-6, the J call TRBJ2-7, with a tentative D call TRBD1 (5 bases). The V gene lost 2 bases and the J gene lost 2 bases, with 14 bases spanning the gap. Germline values: CDR1 SGHDT, CDR2 YYEEEE. This CDR3 contains 15 residues. CDR3 residues: CASSLRGLHAYEQYF. The CDR3 region has the DNA TGTGCCAGCAGCTTAAGGGGATTACACGCCTACGAGCAGTACTTC.

There are a few counts of this clone. This chain connects TRBV5-1 to TRBJ2-6, with 8 nucleotides matching TRBD2. Looked up from germline, CDR1 is SGHRS and CDR2 is YFSETQ. The junction had 12 bases not matched to a gene; V was cut back by 4 bases and J by 3 bases. The CDR3 spans 18 residues. CDR3 nucleotide sequence: TGCGCCAGCAGCCCCACGGGGGGGGGCGCTTTTGGGGCCAACGTCCTGACTTTC. Translated, it gives CASSPTGGGAFGANVLTF.

V is TRBV7-9 and J is TRBJ2-2; D is unresolved. CDR1 and CDR2 from the germline V gene are SEHNR and FQNEAQ (reference sequence). The CDR3 loop spans 14 amino acids. Trimming stripped 1 base from V and 4 bases from J, with 7 bases between. The CDR3 DNA reads as TGTGCCAGCAGCTTAGTGCACACCACCGGGGAGCTGTTTTTT. This gives the protein CASSLVHTTGELFF.

The chain recombines TRBV5-5 with TRBJ1-2; TRBD1 aligns across 7 bases. The trim removed 2 bases at V and 3 bases at J, leaving 4 bases unmatched. From germline, CDR1 is SGHKS and CDR2 YYEKEE (reference sequence). The CDR3 contains 14 residues. The CDR3, as DNA: TGTGCCAGCAGCTTCGGGAGGGGGCACTATGGCTACACCTTC. Translation gives CASSFGRGHYGYTF.

V usage is TRBV12-3 or TRBV12-4 and J usage is TRBJ1-1; perhaps TRBD1 as D (6 bases). Trimming took off 6 bases at V and 1 base at J, with 9 bases between the two ends. The CDR3 totals 13 residues. CDR3 sequence (DNA): TGTGCCAGCAGCGACAGGTCGAACACTGAAGCTTTCTTT. Amino acids: CASSDRSNTEAFF.

The gene calls are TRBV5-1 and TRBJ2-3; D is uncertain. V dropped 0 bases and J dropped 3 bases, with 5 bases sitting between them. The CDR3 spans 13 residues. Per the germline V gene, CDR1 is SGHRS and CDR2 is YFSETQ. As DNA, the CDR3 is TGCGCCAGCAGCTTGGATGCGACAGATACGCAGTATTTT. Its translation: CASSLDATDTQYF.

The gene calls are TRBV10-1 and TRBJ1-1, with D unresolved. The V and J ends lost 5 bases and 4 bases respectively, with 8 bases between them. Germline CDR1 and CDR2: WNHNN and SYGVQD (reference sequence). CDR3 length: 12 amino acids. The CDR3 sequence: CASSNRGTEAFF. The CDR3 DNA sequence: TGCGCCAGCAGTAACCGGGGCACTGAAGCTTTCTTT.

The V call is TRBV19, the J call TRBJ1-2; 7 bases are a match to TRBD1. Losses at the gene ends were 7 bases for V and 0 bases for J; bases not matched to a gene: 8. Germline V gives CDR1 LNHDA, CDR2 SQIVND (reference sequence). There are 15 residues in the CDR3. CDR3 in DNA: TGTGCCAGTAAAAAGGGGACAGCCACTAACTATGGCTACACCTTC. Translation gives CASKKGTATNYGYTF.

The V call is TRBV23-1, the J call TRBJ2-6; TRBD1 matches at 11 bases. TRBV23-1 is filed as an ORF, its function uncertain. V trimming: 7 bases; J trimming: 4 bases; junction bases outside the gene matches: 9. This CDR3 is 17 amino acids long. Here the CDR3 DNA reads TGCGCCAGCACCATGGACAGGGGGCGAGAAGGGGCCAACGTCCTGACTTTC. Translated: CASTMDRGREGANVLTF.

This rearrangement joins TRBV5-1 to TRBJ1-2; no firm D call. V was pared by 4 bases and J by 4 bases, with 11 bases between. Germline CDR1 is SGHRS and CDR2 is YFSETQ. The CDR3 is made up of 13 amino acids. The CDR3 nucleotides are TGCGCCAGCAGCCCACGGGAGGGCTATGGCTACACCTTC. Its protein is CASSPREGYGYTF.

This chain joins TRBV7-6 and TRBJ2-7, with D tentatively TRBD2 (6 bases). Trimming stripped 5 bases from V and 6 bases from J, with 17 bases between. CDR1 SGHVS and CDR2 FNYEAQ come from the germline V gene. The CDR3 has 14 residues. The DNA of the CDR3 is TGTGCCAGCAGCCCGAGGACTAACGCCGCCGAGCAGTACTTC. Residues: CASSPRTNAAEQYF.

This clone showed up just once. This chain connects TRBV2 to TRBJ1-6; the match to TRBD1 covers 7 bases. The J segment lost 8 bases and the V segment lost 6 bases, leaving 4 bases of the junction unmatched. Germline CDR1 is SNHLY and CDR2 is FYNNEI. The CDR3 length is 13 residues. In DNA, the CDR3 is TGTGCCAGCAGCCGAGACAGGGATTCACCCCTCCACTTT. It yields the protein CASSRDRDSPLHF.

The DNA of the CDR3 is TGTGCCTGGAGTGTACGAGGGGGTCAGGGGAGCTACACCTTC. It encodes CAWSVRGGQGSYTF. The chain joins TRBV30 to TRBJ1-2, with a possible D match to TRBD1 (6 bases). This CDR3 comprises 14 residues. V lost 0 bases, J lost 9 bases, and 17 bases lay in between. Germline V CDR1 and CDR2: GTSNPN, SVGIG (reference sequence). The whole variable domain, filled in from reference TRBV30 and TRBJ1-2, reads SQTIHQWPATLVQPVGSPLSLECTVEGTSNPNLYWYRQAAGRGLQLLFYSVGIGQISSEVPQNLSASRPQDRQFILSSKKLLLSDSGFYLCAWSVRGGQGSYTFGSGTRLTVV.

This rearrangement joins TRBV5-1 to TRBJ2-5, with 8 bases fitting TRBD1. Looked up from germline, CDR1 is SGHRS and CDR2 is YFSETQ. The CDR3 contains 15 residues. The trim removed 0 bases at V and 1 base at J, leaving 2 bases unmatched. CDR3 in DNA: TGCGCCAGCAGCTTGGTCGACAGGGGCCAAGAGACCCAGTACTTC. Translation: CASSLVDRGQETQYF. The full variable domain, rest sourced from reference TRBV5-1 and TRBJ2-5, is KAGVTQTPRYLIKTRGQQVTLSCSPISGHRSVSWYQQTPGQGLQFLFEYFSETQRNKGNFPGRFSGRQFSNSRSEMNVSTLELGDSALYLCASSLVDRGQETQYFGPGTRLLVL.

The chain couples TRBV5-1 to TRBJ1-6, with D possibly being TRBD1 (6 bases). Trimming shortened V by 2 bases and J by 9 bases, and 15 bases separated the two germline ends. The germline CDR1 and CDR2 sequences are SGHRS and YFSETQ. This CDR3 contains 15 residues. CDR3 in DNA: TGCGCCAGCAGCTTACGGGCAGGGGCCTTTTCACCCCTCCACTTT. This sequence encodes CASSLRAGAFSPLHF.

The chain couples TRBV3-1 (or the pseudogene TRBV3-2) to TRBJ2-2, with a possible D match to TRBD1 (6 bases). This CDR3 has 17 residues. Germline V lookup: CDR1 LGHDT, CDR2 YNNKEL (reference sequence). The germline V and J ends were trimmed by 2 bases and 4 bases, with 17 bases remaining between them. CDR3 residues: CASSQQGGTGFTGELFF. The CDR3 DNA follows: TGTGCCAGCAGCCAACAAGGGGGAACAGGTTTCACCGGGGAGCTGTTTTTT.

This clone has just a few counts. The chain uses TRBV7-8 and TRBJ2-1; TRBD2 might be the D (5 bases). V lost 3 bases to trimming and J lost 7 bases, with 10 bases between them. The CDR3 sequence is 13 residues long. Germline V gene data show CDR1 as SGHVS and CDR2 as FQNEAQ. CDR3 nucleotide sequence: TGTGCCAGCAGCTTCGACCCGGGGAATGAGCAGTTCTTC. Translating it yields CASSFDPGNEQFF.

The V and J genes are TRBV4-2 and TRBJ2-3, with 15 bases matching TRBD2. Germline V gene data show CDR1 as LGHNA and CDR2 as YNFKEQ. This CDR3 spans 17 amino acids. V trimming: 4 bases; J trimming: 0 bases; junction bases outside the gene matches: 2. The CDR3 spells CASSPGLAGGSTDTQYF. The CDR3 nucleotides are TGTGCCAGCAGCCCGGGACTAGCGGGGGGTAGCACAGATACGCAGTATTTT.

The chain has TRBV9 and TRBJ2-2; possibly TRBD1 for D (5 bases). Germline CDR1 and CDR2: SGDLS and YYNGEE. V was pared by 1 base and J by 6 bases, with 10 bases between. The CDR3 covers 14 residues. In nucleotides, the CDR3 is TGTGCCAGCAGCGTACCAGGGAAGGCCGGGGAGCTGTTTTTT. Protein product: CASSVPGKAGELFF.

The CDR3 nucleotides are TGTGCCAGCAGCTTGGGTACAGCTCCTTTGTTTAGGGGTGAGCAGTTCTTC. This translates into CASSLGTAPLFRGEQFF. The V and J genes are TRBV5-4 and TRBJ2-1; D is perhaps TRBD1 (5 bases). CDR1 SGHNT and CDR2 YYREEE come from the germline V gene (reference sequence). V lost 0 bases and J lost 9, with 22 bases in between. The CDR3 has 17 amino acids. Combining the CDR3 with reference TRBV5-4 and TRBJ2-1 gives the whole variable domain ETGVTQSPTHLIKTRGQQVTLRCSSQSGHNTVSWYQQALGQGPQFIFQYYREEENGRGNFPPRFSGLQFPNYSSELNVNALELDDSALYLCASSLGTAPLFRGEQFFGPGTRLTVL.

This rearrangement joins TRBV28 to TRBJ1-2; maybe TRBD1 (6 bases). The CDR3 spans 15 residues. The V end was cut by 5 bases, the J end by 1 base, with 14 bases between. Germline-derived CDR1 and CDR2 are MDHEN and SYDVKM. CDR3 loop: CASSPRTVYNYGYTF. The DNA for the CDR3 is TGTGCCAGCAGTCCACGGACAGTTTATAACTATGGCTACACCTTC.